This T cell receptor beta chain comes out of a study of PD-1 blockade in classical Hodgkin lymphoma. The V gene's germline CDR1 is MNHEY and CDR2 SVGAGI. V was cut by 4 bases and J by 3 bases, with 6 bases left in between. This CDR3 region has 13 residues. Measured with immunoSEQ multiplex PCR; TCRdb has only the in-frame clones, and not every one. The sample holds approximately 60,000 clones, about 91% seen once. The study, taken as a whole, reports: Newly diagnosed patients had baseline TCR diversity that was reportedly lower than that of healthy donors. Anyone who began nivolumab under 1 year after ASCT was excluded. Underlying causes for the observed repertoire differences were not defined, possibly disease activity or prior therapy.

Regarding this clone: Its cognate antigen is unknown.

Patients all relapsed after autologous stem cell transplantation, and there was variation in brentuximab vedotin exposure. Best response was recorded as complete response, partial response or progressive disease. This rearrangement joins TRBV6-5 to TRBJ2-2; D gene unclear. This sequence was found in a human donor with classical Hodgkin lymphoma. Sequencing was performed on peripheral blood mononuclear cells (PBMCs), taken at baseline. The CDR3 DNA sequence: TGTGCCAGCAGTTTGCTCGACACCGGGGAGCTGTTTTTT. Translation: CASSLLDTGELFF.